This T cell receptor beta chain was identified in a study of cytomegalovirus exposure and HLA in healthy donors. Study findings and constraints: There were 160 or so TCR beta chains listed as cytomegalovirus-associated. The tendency of first-cohort TCR clusters to co-occur in the 120 validation repertoires was the finding of a later analysis. Reported performance of the classifier showed diagnosis of cytomegalovirus status with high specificity and sensitivity.

The donors belonged to the 120-subject validation cohort, separate from the roughly 600-subject first cohort. Sequenced by immunoSEQ multiplex PCR; TCRdb stores in-frame clones only, minus some. The sample lists 100,000 to 150,000 clones; roughly nine tenths were seen once. About this clone: Its antigen is still unknown.

The sequencing sample was made of PBMCs. This receptor was taken from a woman aged 18-29 years in good health and CMV-seronegative.

CDR3 protein: CASSPATLTGGDEKLFF. Written as DNA, the CDR3 is TGTGCCAGCAGTCCAGCAACCCTGACAGGGGGCGATGAAAAACTGTTTTTT. This chain links TRBV28 with TRBJ1-4, with 10 bases aligning to TRBD1. V dropped 5 bases and J dropped 6; count of bases not matched to a gene: 12. Germline CDR1 MDHEN, CDR2 SYDVKM. The CDR3 spans 17 residues.